There are a few counts of the clone carrying this T cell receptor beta chain. The source of the sample is a study of T cells in Graves' hyperthyroidism and ophthalmopathy. The CDR3 extends over 13 amino acids. CDR1 is MNHEY, CDR2 SMNVEV, per germline (reference sequence). Trimming shortened V by 6 bases and J by 0 bases, and 9 bases separated the two germline ends. Using RNA transcripts as the source, TCR beta CDR3 regions were amplified. The HTBI primer set drove a first-round RT-PCR of the TCR CDR3. Each CDR3 protein is one row after TCRdb ran MiXCR on the multiplex PCR reads. The table shows fewer than 550,000 distinct CDR3 sequences, with roughly a quarter occurring only once.

Sequenced input: blood. J is TRBJ2-7 and V is TRBV27; D possibly corresponds to TRBD1 (5 bases). The TCR sequence derives from a woman in her thirties with Graves' ophthalmopathy. The CDR3 loop reads CASSYDSSYEQYF. CDR3 in DNA: TGTGCCAGCAGCTATGACAGCTCCTACGAGCAGTACTTC.